The 28 T cell receptor beta chains reported below all come from one sample, sequenced in a study of shared clonotypes between healthy human individuals. Libraries were prepared by immunoSEQ multiplex PCR; TCRdb keeps only in-frame clonotypes and omits some of them. Found here are some 700,000 clones, less than 95% of them singletons; the top ten hold 30% to 40%. Sequences were obtained from memory CD8+ T cells from PBMCs. Noted subset: CD45RO+ cells pooled with CCR7-negative TemRA cells. The receptors derive from a man aged 18 to 35 in good health. Some clones in this sample may be carry-over from other donors' samples.

This clone was seen a few times. The chain combines TRBV27 with TRBJ1-3; no firm D call. The V gene's germline CDR1 is MNHEY and CDR2 SMNVEV (reference sequence). The CDR3 is made up of 15 amino acids. Trimming cost V 2 bases and J 4 bases, with 12 bases left between them. The chain's CDR3 is CASSLRGDFGNTIYF. The CDR3 DNA sequence: TGTGCCAGCAGTTTAAGAGGAGATTTCGGAAACACCATATATTTT.

This chain connects TRBV11-1 to TRBJ2-7; 9 nucleotides align to TRBD1. With 5 bases clipped from V and 5 bases from J, the junction kept 7 bases outside the gene matches. The CDR3 runs 14 residues. Per the germline V gene, CDR1 is SGHAT and CDR2 is FQDESV (reference sequence). CDR3 DNA: TGTGCCAGCAGCATCTGGACAGGGGATGACGAGCAGTACTTC. It specifies CASSIWTGDDEQYF.

The rearrangement joins TRBV9 to TRBJ2-3; perhaps TRBD1 as D (6 bases). Germline V gene data show CDR1 as SGDLS and CDR2 as YYNGEE. The CDR3 consists of 16 residues. The V gene lost 4 bases and the J gene lost 4 bases, with 19 bases spanning the gap. The CDR3 loop is CASSPLVVTGPDTQYF. CDR3 coding DNA: TGTGCCAGCAGCCCCTTAGTGGTCACAGGGCCAGATACGCAGTATTTT.

The chain employs TRBV19 and TRBJ2-1, with D possibly being TRBD1 (5 bases). This CDR3 is 12 amino acids long. V gave up 7 bases and J gave up 10 bases, with 14 bases separating them. The germline gives CDR1 LNHDA, CDR2 SQIVND (reference sequence). The DNA of the CDR3 is TGTGCCAGTACCCCAGACAACAGGGAGCAGTTCTTC. Translated: CASTPDNREQFF.

The chain has TRBV27 and TRBJ2-1; 7 bases are a match to TRBD2. Trimming cost V 4 bases and J 4 bases; bases outside gene matches: 10. This CDR3 is 16 amino acids long. CDR1 and CDR2 from the germline V gene are MNHEY and SMNVEV (reference sequence). DNA of the CDR3: TGTGCCAGCAGTTCCAGCGCGGGAGAGAGGTACAATGAGCAGTTCTTC. Residues: CASSSSAGERYNEQFF.

This clone was found once. The V gene is TRBV7-8, the J gene TRBJ2-3; D might be TRBD2 (5 bases). This CDR3 contains 16 residues. CDR1 and CDR2 (germline): SGHVS, FQNEAQ. Between the trimmed V and J ends, which lost 2 bases and 5 bases, there was a span of 17 bases. CDR3 sequence: CASSLSKGVYVDTQYF. The CDR3 DNA follows: TGTGCCAGCAGCTTATCGAAGGGAGTATATGTAGATACGCAGTATTTT.

Here the CDR3 DNA reads TGTGCCAGCAGTAGCGGGATGATCTACAATGAGCAGTTCTTC. Amino acids: CASSSGMIYNEQFF. V and J are TRBV25-1 and TRBJ2-1, with 7 bases fitting TRBD2. The CDR3 is 14 amino acids. The germline V gene encodes CDR1 MGHDK and CDR2 SYGVNS. V trimming: 5 bases; J trimming: 3 bases; junction bases outside the gene matches: 4.

This sequence joins TRBV21-1 and TRBJ1-5; the D call in the table, TRBD1, was not verified against the DNA. TRBV21-1 is shown as a pseudogene. This CDR3 comprises 18 residues. The DNA for the CDR3 is TGTGCCAGCAGCAAAAACTCAGGGGCCGGTGGTAGCAATCAGCCCCAGCATTTT. It codes for CASSKNSGAGGSNQPQHF.

The chain couples TRBV28 to TRBJ1-5, with D uncertain. The CDR3 runs 13 residues. Trimming removed 5 bases from V and 11 bases from J, with 16 bases in between. In germline, CDR1 is MDHEN, CDR2 SYDVKM. The CDR3 is CASSPPAPNSQHF. For the CDR3, the DNA is TGTGCCAGCAGTCCCCCGGCCCCCAATTCCCAGCATTTT.

The rearrangement uses TRBV7-6 and TRBJ2-7; TRBD2 aligns across 7 bases. CDR3 length equals 15 residues. Germline CDR1 is SGHVS and CDR2 is FNYEAQ. V gave up 1 base and J gave up 3 bases; unmatched junction bases: 6. The CDR3 is CASSLGGGEYYEQYF. The CDR3 DNA is TGTGCCAGCAGCTTAGGGGGGGGAGAGTACTACGAGCAGTACTTC.

V and J are TRBV2 and TRBJ2-2; 7 nucleotides align to TRBD2. Germline values: CDR1 SNHLY, CDR2 FYNNEI. The CDR3 runs 13 residues. J was trimmed by 4 bases and V by 7 bases; bases with no gene match: 3. CDR3: CASIPGGTGELFF. In DNA form, the CDR3 reads TGTGCCAGCATCCCGGGGGGCACCGGGGAGCTGTTTTTT.

The V call is TRBV9, the J call TRBJ2-3; D is unclear. The CDR3 extends over 12 amino acids. Germline V gene data show CDR1 as SGDLS and CDR2 as YYNGEE. Trimming cost V 3 bases and J 5 bases, with 7 bases left between them. The CDR3 DNA reads TGTGCCAGCAGCGAAGGCCAAGATACGCAGTATTTT. Amino acids: CASSEGQDTQYF.

V is TRBV7-9 and J is TRBJ1-6; D unresolved. Trimming removed 5 bases at V and 6 bases at J, with 17 bases between. Germline V gene data show CDR1 as SEHNR and CDR2 as FQNEAQ (reference sequence). This CDR3 spans 16 amino acids. The CDR3 DNA follows: TGTGCCAGCAGCCCTCTATTGAGGGTTGGTAATTCACCCCTCCACTTT. It codes for CASSPLLRVGNSPLHF.

V gene TRBV2 combines with J gene TRBJ1-4; D not resolved. This CDR3 is 15 amino acids long. CDR1 and CDR2 from the germline V gene are SNHLY and FYNNEI. The V and J ends lost 4 bases and 0 bases respectively, with 9 bases between them. This CDR3 is CASSGFSATNEKLFF. In nucleotides, the CDR3 is TGTGCCAGCAGTGGTTTCAGTGCAACTAATGAAAAACTGTTTTTT.

This chain uses TRBV29-1 with TRBJ2-7, with TRBD2 as a possible D gene (5 bases). Looked up from germline, CDR1 is SQVTM and CDR2 is ANQGSEA. V dropped 6 bases and J dropped 4 bases, with 10 bases sitting between them. The CDR3 is made up of 11 amino acids. The CDR3 sequence: CSVLRGYEQYF. CDR3 in DNA: TGCAGCGTGTTGAGAGGGTACGAGCAGTACTTC.

The chain uses TRBV21-1 and TRBJ2-1; whether TRBD1, the table's D call, matches the DNA was not checked. TRBV21-1 has pseudogene status. The CDR3 loop spans 14 amino acids. This CDR3 reads CASSKGQGLSEQFF. CDR3 coding DNA: TGTGCCAGCAGCAAAGGACAGGGTTTGAGTGAGCAGTTCTTC.

The chain combines TRBV27 with TRBJ2-7, with D unclear. V was cut by 1 base and J by 0 bases, with 4 bases left in between. The CDR3 consists of 13 residues. Per the germline V gene, CDR1 is MNHEY and CDR2 is SMNVEV (reference sequence). The CDR3 region has the DNA TGTGCCAGCAGTTTATTCGGCTCCTACGAGCAGTACTTC. It codes for CASSLFGSYEQYF.

This rearrangement joins TRBV28 to TRBJ1-2; D gene ambiguous. Trimming removed 3 bases from V and 5 bases from J, with 13 bases in between. The germline CDR1 and CDR2 sequences are MDHEN and SYDVKM. The CDR3 length is 14 residues. The CDR3: CASSLDALGYGYTF. The DNA of the CDR3 is TGTGCCAGCAGTTTGGACGCCCTAGGGTATGGCTACACCTTC.

The chain employs TRBV6-5 and TRBJ1-1, with no clear D. Trimming shortened V by 3 bases and J by 3 bases, and 14 bases separated the two germline ends. This CDR3 is built from 15 residues. Germline V CDR1 and CDR2: MNHEY, SVGAGI. As DNA, the CDR3 is TGTGCCAGCAGTTATGGAGGAGTCGGGTACACTGAAGCTTTCTTT. Translation: CASSYGGVGYTEAFF.

The chain combines TRBV28 with TRBJ2-7, with 9 bases that match TRBD1. Germline trimming cut 2 bases from V and 2 bases from J; bases unmatched to any gene: 7. Germline lookup yields CDR1 MDHEN and CDR2 SYDVKM. The length of the CDR3 is 16 residues. In DNA form, the CDR3 reads TGTGCCAGCAGTTTAAGGGCCGGGACAGGGACCTACGAGCAGTACTTC. This translates into CASSLRAGTGTYEQYF.

The CDR3 nucleotides are TGTGCCAGCAGCTCATGGACAGGAAACTACGAGCAGTACTTC. Amino acid sequence: CASSSWTGNYEQYF. The chain has TRBV13 and TRBJ2-7, with TRBD1 matching over 7 bases. Trimming cost V 4 bases and J 3 bases; bases outside gene matches: 6. The CDR3 has 14 amino acids. CDR1 is PRHDT, CDR2 FYEKMQ, per germline (reference sequence).

The table lists this clone with many counts. The rearrangement uses TRBV19 and TRBJ1-3; the D is unclear. CDR1 is LNHDA and CDR2 is SQIVND in the germline V gene (reference sequence). The CDR3 length is 14 residues. The V end lost 9 bases, the J end lost 0 bases, and 12 bases lay between the germline ends. The CDR3 region has the DNA TGTGCCAGCCCCGATGGGAGCTCTGGAAACACCATATATTTT. Translating it yields CASPDGSSGNTIYF.

The rearrangement links TRBV28 to TRBJ2-3; D perhaps matches TRBD2 (6 bases). The V gene's germline CDR1 is MDHEN and CDR2 SYDVKM. The V end was cut by 0 bases, the J end by 5 bases, with 9 bases between. The CDR3 runs to 14 residues. The CDR3 region is CASSLWLALDTQYF. In DNA, the CDR3 is TGTGCCAGCAGTTTATGGCTAGCGTTAGATACGCAGTATTTT.

The V and J genes are TRBV11-3 and TRBJ2-7, with D possibly called TRBD1 or TRBD2 (5 bases each). Trimming took 1 base from V and 7 from J, leaving 11 bases between them. The CDR3 sequence is 13 residues long. The germline V gene has CDR1 SGHNT and CDR2 YENEEA. As DNA, the CDR3 is TGTGCCAGCAGCTTAGCCGTAGGGGAGGAGCAGTACTTC. This gives the protein CASSLAVGEEQYF.

V and J are TRBV30 and TRBJ2-7, with TRBD2 matching 7 bases. CDR1 and CDR2 from the germline V gene are GTSNPN and SVGIG (reference sequence). Trimming took 0 bases from V and 2 from J; bases not matched to a gene: 10. The CDR3 loop spans 16 amino acids. The CDR3 DNA is TGTGCCTGGAGTGTACTCGAACTAGCGCCGACCTACGAGCAGTACTTC. Its translation: CAWSVLELAPTYEQYF.

J is TRBJ2-1 and V is TRBV9, with a tentative D call TRBD2 (6 bases). Germline CDR1 and CDR2: SGDLS and YYNGEE. This CDR3 region has 18 residues. Trimming removed 0 bases at V and 5 bases at J, with 21 bases between. The CDR3 region has the DNA TGTGCCAGCAGCGTAGAGGGGCGGGGTGGAATTAGTGACAATGAGCAGTTCTTC. Translated: CASSVEGRGGISDNEQFF.

This chain links TRBV10-1 with TRBJ2-1; possibly TRBD1 or TRBD2 for D (5 bases each). Germline V gene data show CDR1 as WNHNN and CDR2 as SYGVQD (reference sequence). The CDR3 extends over 16 amino acids. Trimming took off 4 bases at V and 1 base at J, with 14 bases between the two ends. As DNA, the CDR3 is TGCGCCAGCAGTGCGGACCGGGACGAATCCTACAATGAGCAGTTCTTC. Translation: CASSADRDESYNEQFF.

The chain carries TRBV10-2 and TRBJ1-1; 10 bases are shared with TRBD1. The J segment lost 5 bases and the V segment lost 5 bases, leaving 5 bases of the junction unmatched. Germline V gives CDR1 WSHSY, CDR2 SAAADI. The CDR3 has 14 residues. The CDR3 is CASSLDRGGTEAFF. CDR3 coding DNA: TGCGCCAGCAGTTTGGACAGGGGGGGTACTGAAGCTTTCTTT.